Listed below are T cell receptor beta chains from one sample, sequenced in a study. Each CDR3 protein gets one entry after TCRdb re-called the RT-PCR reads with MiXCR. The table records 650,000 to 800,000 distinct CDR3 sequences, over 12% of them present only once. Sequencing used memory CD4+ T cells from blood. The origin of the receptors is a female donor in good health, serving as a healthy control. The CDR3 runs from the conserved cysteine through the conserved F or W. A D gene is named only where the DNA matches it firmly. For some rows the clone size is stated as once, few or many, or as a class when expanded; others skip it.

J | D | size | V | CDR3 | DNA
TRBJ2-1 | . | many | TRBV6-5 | CASSYIPGIEQFF | TGTGCCAGCAGTTATATCCCCGGGATTGAGCAGTTCTTC
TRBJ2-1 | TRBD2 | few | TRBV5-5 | CASSFSGGAPFF | TGTGCCAGCAGCTTTAGCGGGGGGGCCCCGTTCTTC
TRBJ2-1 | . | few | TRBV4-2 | CAPKGGNSYNEQFF | TGTGCTCCTAAAGGCGGGAATTCCTACAATGAGCAGTTCTTC
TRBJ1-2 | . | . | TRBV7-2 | CASSWGGNSYTF | TGTGCCAGCAGCTGGGGAGGGAATAGCTACACCTTC
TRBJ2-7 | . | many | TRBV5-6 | CASSLTGMGYEQYF | TGTGCCAGCAGCTTGACAGGGATGGGCTACGAGCAGTACTTC
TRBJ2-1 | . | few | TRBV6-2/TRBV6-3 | CATVGQFSYNEQFF | TGTGCCACCGTAGGACAGTTTTCCTACAATGAGCAGTTCTTC
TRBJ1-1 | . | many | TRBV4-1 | CASSQWGGSQGNTEAFF | TGCGCCAGCAGCCAGTGGGGCGGGTCCCAGGGGAACACTGAAGCTTTCTTT
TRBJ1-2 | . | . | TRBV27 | CASSLTFNYGYTF | TGTGCCAGCAGTTTGACTTTTAACTATGGCTACACCTTC
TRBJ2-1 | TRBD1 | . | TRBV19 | CASSKGQGEVEQFF | TGTGCCAGTAGTAAGGGACAGGGAGAGGTTGAGCAGTTCTTC
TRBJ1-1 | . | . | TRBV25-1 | CASSELVNTEAFF | TGTGCCAGCAGTGAATTAGTGAACACTGAAGCTTTCTTT
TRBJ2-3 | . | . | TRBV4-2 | CASSQAGTSDPDTQYF | TGTGCCAGCAGCCAAGCGGGGACATCGGACCCAGATACGCAGTATTTT
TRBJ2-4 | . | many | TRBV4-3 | CASSQWGTEKKNIQYF | TGCGCCAGCAGCCAATGGGGGACGGAAAAGAAAAACATTCAGTACTTC
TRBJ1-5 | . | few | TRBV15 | CATSRDVQGEKPQHF | TGTGCCACCAGCAGAGATGTCCAGGGAGAGAAGCCCCAGCATTTT
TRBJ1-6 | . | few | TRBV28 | CASSTPSLSSYNSPLHF | TGTGCCAGCAGTACCCCATCACTCAGCTCCTATAATTCACCCCTCCACTTT
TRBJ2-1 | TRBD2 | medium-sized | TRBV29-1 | CSVGASGSNEQFF | TGCAGCGTTGGGGCTAGCGGGAGTAATGAGCAGTTCTTC
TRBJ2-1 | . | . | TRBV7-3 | CASSPSPDHNEQFF | TGTGCCAGCAGCCCTAGCCCGGACCACAATGAGCAGTTCTTC
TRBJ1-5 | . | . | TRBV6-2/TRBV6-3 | CASSYGGNSNQPQNF | TGTGCCAGCAGTTACGGCGGAAATAGCAATCAGCCCCAGAATTTT
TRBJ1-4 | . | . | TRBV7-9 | CASSLARVNEKLFF | TGTGCCAGCAGCTTGGCCAGAGTTAATGAAAAACTGTTTTTT
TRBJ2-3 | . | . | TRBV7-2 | CASSLYAGDLTDTQYF | TGTGCCAGCAGCTTGTATGCTGGGGACCTCACAGATACGCAGTATTTT
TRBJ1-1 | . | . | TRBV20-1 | CSASRSPTEAFF | TGCAGTGCTAGTCGGTCACCCACTGAAGCTTTCTTT
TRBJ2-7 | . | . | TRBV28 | CASSLSGHGYEQYF | TGTGCCAGCAGTTTATCGGGACACGGCTACGAGCAGTACTTC
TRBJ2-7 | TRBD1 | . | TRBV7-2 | CASREGQGAAGEQYF | TGTGCCAGCAGAGAAGGACAGGGGGCAGCAGGGGAGCAGTACTTC
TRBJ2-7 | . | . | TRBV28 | CASSPSAPRQYF | TGTGCCAGCAGTCCCTCGGCTCCGAGGCAGTACTTC
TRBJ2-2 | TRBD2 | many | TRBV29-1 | CSVVPAGVNTGELFF | TGCAGCGTTGTCCCCGCGGGAGTTAACACCGGGGAGCTGTTTTTT
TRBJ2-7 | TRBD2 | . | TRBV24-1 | CATETGTSGAYEQYF | TGTGCCACTGAAACCGGGACTAGCGGGGCCTACGAGCAGTACTTC
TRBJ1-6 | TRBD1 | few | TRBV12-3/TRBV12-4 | CASSSGRGRSPLHF | TGTGCCAGCAGTTCCGGAAGGGGGCGGTCACCCCTCCACTTT
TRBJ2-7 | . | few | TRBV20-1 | CSASRTKYF | TGCAGTGCTAGCCGGACAAAGTACTTC
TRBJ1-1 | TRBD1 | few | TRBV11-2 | CASSRLTGANTEAFF | TGTGCCAGCAGCCGTCTGACAGGGGCTAACACTGAAGCTTTCTTT